The present T cell receptor (beta chain) was sequenced within a study of blood T cell repertoires in COVID-19 (dated by TCRdb to 2018 to 2020). Regarding the study in general: Samples covering the acute and convalescent phases of COVID-19 were provided by collaborators in the United States, Italy and Spain. The prospective study material was composed of cDNA or gDNA derived from T cells, B-cell-depleted T cells, or PBMCs. The dataset comprised deeply sampled blood TCRbeta repertoires from subjects exposed to, actively infected with, or recovered from COVID-19. The repertoires were released in a freely available public database meant as a resource for research on the immune response to SARS-CoV-2. The samples were drawn from two sources: the first 160 participants of the ongoing ImmuneRACE study, and 1,000 to 1,500 subjects contributed by 6 global collaborators. Sample metadata almost always included a de-identified subject ID, COVID-19 status, age in years and sex. Where HLA class I and class II types were available, the types were taken from metadata supplied by the sample provider, not from assay-based typing. Broad study findings and their caveats: The amount of clinical and demographic metadata varied by source and participant and was provided uncurated.

TCRbeta CDR3 regions were amplified from genomic DNA by means of the immunoSEQ Assay, a bias-controlled multiplex PCR. For the original study's pipeline: The number of nucleated cells in each sample was estimated by amplification of reference gene primers within the assay. To quantify the absolute abundance of each unique TCRbeta CDR3 rearrangement, sequence reads were collapsed and filtered. For each sample, productive Simpson clonality was calculated as the square root of Simpson's diversity index across productive rearrangements. What TCRdb holds here is the immuneACCESS table cut down to in-frame rearrangements. Part of the clones is not present; checked against another copy, under half of the missing clones reflect an unresolved V gene, and the others are unexplained. V and J calls and clone size come straight from that table; D and trimming were deduced from the DNA. Present in this sample are more than 15,000 clones, approximately 88% of which were seen just once. About 8.3% of the sample rests with the top ten.

Turning to this clone: This receptor's antigen is unknown. Base quality data are lacking; no much larger clone is found one base away.

The collaborating institutions used their own protocols to collect whole blood in K2EDTA tubes. For TCRbeta analysis, collaborator samples were shipped as frozen whole blood, as isolated PBMCs, or as DNA extracted from either sample type. The junction shows trimming of 5 bases on V and 5 bases on J, plus 12 bases between the germline ends. The CDR3 has 13 amino acids, counting the end cysteine and phenylalanine. Of the read, only the CDR3 DNA is kept; its 39 bases are in frame from base 1. Reading the germline V gene gives CDR1 SGHNT and CDR2 YENEEA. The chain employs TRBV11-3 and TRBJ2-5, with a tentative D gene TRBD2 over 5 matching bases. Sequencing was carried out using peripheral blood. This TCR was recovered from a human donor in a cohort sampled during active COVID-19. The donor label of this sample is uncertain. The DNA reads as follows: TGTGCCAGCAGCGTTCTCGGGGAGGAGACCCAGTACTTC. The encoded protein is CASSVLGEETQYF.